A selection of T cell receptor beta chains follows, all from one sample in a study of lymphopenia after photon versus proton radiotherapy. The table came from immunoSEQ multiplex PCR; TCRdb's copy has only in-frame clones and leaves some out. The repertoire consists of 25,000 to 30,000 clones, with less than 90% occurring once and the leading ten covering roughly 3.8%. The material was peripheral blood, obtained from a patient treated with photon-based radiotherapy. The receptors originated from a woman aged 45-65 years with pancreatic cancer. Each CDR3 is given without its conserved first and last residue. A D gene is named only where the DNA matches it firmly.

J	D	V	CDR3
TRBJ1-1	TRBD1	TRBV11-2	ASSYGTGEAEAF
TRBJ2-1	TRBD1	TRBV6-6	ASSRTGDNEQF
TRBJ1-6	.	TRBV6-1	ASSEERMDNSPLH
TRBJ1-5	TRBD1	TRBV7-9	ASSSGQGRQPQH
TRBJ2-5	.	TRBV19	ASSPPGLQETQY
TRBJ2-7	.	TRBV4-1	ASSQDRYGSIYEQY
TRBJ2-3	TRBD1	TRBV4-1	ASSGQGAWDTQY
TRBJ1-4	.	TRBV7-8	ASSLGQGRENEKLF
TRBJ2-3	.	TRBV27	ASTPLGADTQY
TRBJ1-2	.	TRBV30	AWSPIGRYYGYT
TRBJ2-3	.	TRBV6-4	ASSSGSTDTQY
TRBJ2-7	.	TRBV5-1	ASSSGTGGTYEQY
TRBJ2-1	.	TRBV5-4	ASSFSPISYNEQF
TRBJ2-5	TRBD1	TRBV29-1	SVKKDRGGETQY
TRBJ2-7	.	TRBV15	ATSSGSFIEQY
TRBJ2-1	TRBD2	TRBV5-3	ARSLPSGSNEQF
TRBJ2-7	.	TRBV6-5	ASRRDRIPYEQY
TRBJ2-7	TRBD2	TRBV5-1	ASSGSTSGSSEQY
TRBJ1-2	TRBD1	TRBV28	ASSFPGQGNYGYT
TRBJ1-2	.	TRBV13	ASTRGDYGYT
TRBJ2-7	.	TRBV28	ASRAPNSGTYEQY
TRBJ1-2	.	TRBV10-3	ASAGGYSNYGYT
TRBJ2-1	TRBD2	TRBV13	ASSLRASGNQGDEQF
TRBJ1-2	.	TRBV11-2	ASSSMGPNYGYT
TRBJ1-4	.	TRBV5-1	ASSIEGREKLF
TRBJ1-1	TRBD1	TRBV18	ASSPPGTGASNTEAF
TRBJ1-4	TRBD1	TRBV5-1	ASSFSKTGGHEKLF
TRBJ2-1	.	TRBV18	ASSPTWPADNEQF
TRBJ2-4	.	TRBV7-2	ASSFPGSNIQY
TRBJ2-2	.	TRBV6-6	ASSYDGGNTGELF
TRBJ1-2	.	TRBV14	ASSQDLREGKHYGYT
TRBJ1-4	TRBD1	TRBV28	ASSFRQGAWEKLF
TRBJ2-7	.	TRBV2	ASSDRGASYEQY
TRBJ1-3	.	TRBV29-1	SVEELKGAPGNTIY
TRBJ1-2	.	TRBV7-9	ASSSGVYGYT
TRBJ2-7	TRBD2	TRBV7-8	ASSPGTSGLSYEQY
TRBJ2-1	TRBD1	TRBV30	AWRGTGIEEQF
TRBJ2-2	TRBD1	TRBV4-2	ASSQDRTGSAGELF
TRBJ2-5	.	TRBV28	ASSSRDLREETQY
TRBJ2-7	.	TRBV28	ASSSHTQGTRAGRIGYEQY
TRBJ2-1	TRBD1	TRBV5-1	ASSLAGTGYHEQF
TRBJ1-2	.	TRBV28	ASSDPTGNGYT
TRBJ2-1	TRBD2	TRBV5-1	ASSLEGAGGPDEQF
TRBJ2-3	.	TRBV11-3	ASSPSGFADTQY
TRBJ1-5	.	TRBV9	ASSTRDHQPQH
TRBJ2-3	.	TRBV19	ASSPAGTRDTQY
TRBJ2-5	TRBD1	TRBV11-2	ASSQDRGETQY
TRBJ2-3	TRBD2	TRBV7-9	ASSLGAGGVDTQY